This entry is about one T cell receptor (beta chain). Its antigen is unknown. No base quality values were provided; no much bigger clone lies one nucleotide off. The record originates from a study of blood T cell repertoires in COVID-19 (dated by TCRdb to 2019 to 2021). The study in broad terms: Samples covering the acute and convalescent phases of COVID-19 were provided by collaborators in the United States, Italy and Spain. The prospective study material was composed of cDNA or gDNA derived from T cells, B-cell-depleted T cells, or PBMCs. HLA class I and class II types, where available, came from metadata supplied by the sample provider rather than from assay-based typing. The repertoires were made available in a free public database intended to serve as a resource for research on the immune response to SARS-CoV-2. Deeply sampled blood TCRbeta repertoires from subjects exposed to, actively infected with, or recovered from COVID-19 were included in the dataset. The samples were drawn from two sources: the first 160 participants of the ongoing ImmuneRACE study, and over 1,000 subjects contributed by 6 global collaborators. A de-identified subject ID, COVID-19 status, age in years and sex were almost always included in the sample metadata. Paper-wide results and their limitations: The quantity of clinical and demographic metadata differed by source and by participant and was supplied without curation.

CDR1 is given as SGHTA and CDR2 as FQGTGA, both from the germline V gene. The trim is 5 bases for V and 4 bases for J, with a gap of 17 bases between the germline ends. From its cysteine to its phenylalanine, the CDR3 spans 16 amino acids. Of all the DNA, just the CDR3 is kept, 48 bases in frame from base 1. Each collaborating institution followed its own protocols to collect whole blood in K2EDTA tubes. For TCRbeta analysis, collaborators shipped samples in one of three forms: frozen whole blood, isolated PBMCs, or DNA extracted from either of those sample types. The immunoSEQ Assay, a bias-controlled multiplex PCR, was used to amplify TCRbeta CDR3 regions from genomic DNA. The source study handled its data this way. Nucleated cell counts per sample were estimated from amplification of reference gene primers within the assay. To quantify the absolute abundance of each unique TCRbeta CDR3 rearrangement, sequence reads were collapsed and filtered. For each sample, productive Simpson clonality was calculated as the square root of Simpson's diversity index across productive rearrangements. TCRdb's version of the immuneACCESS table is confined to in-frame rearrangements and falls short of the full clone set. An unresolved V gene accounts for under half of the shortfall where checked; the remainder is of unknown origin. V and J calls and clone size are given by that table; D and trimming were obtained from the DNA. Present in this sample are roughly 200,000 clones, 75% to 90% of which were seen just once. Together, the top ten hold around 7.8% of the sample.

The sequenced material came from peripheral blood. The TCR sequence derives from a woman aged 60 to 75 with acute or convalescent COVID-19. Here the chain combines TRBV7-3 and TRBJ2-2, with the D gene call left open. At the DNA level, the sequence is TGTGCCAGCAGCGAGCCCGGTTGGAGTGCCACCGGGGAGCTGTTTTTT. This yields the protein CASSEPGWSATGELFF.